A selection of T cell receptor beta chains follows, all from one sample in a study of T cells in Graves' hyperthyroidism and ophthalmopathy. TCRdb re-derived calls from the multiplex PCR reads in MiXCR, one entry per CDR3 protein. This table holds some 350,000 distinct CDR3 sequences, about 20% found once. Sequenced sample: blood. The receptor source for this set is a woman younger than 30 with Graves' hyperthyroidism. Each CDR3 is given with its conserved first and last residue. The D gene is left open where the match is weak. Size is omitted from some rows. Given values are once, few, many or a class for expanded clones.

v_call	d_call	j_call	clone_size	cdr3_nt	cdr3_aa
TRBV11-2	TRBD1	TRBJ2-6	-	TGTGCCAGCGGCTCTTACCGGGACAGCCTCTCTGGGGCCAACGTCCTGACTTTC	CASGSYRDSLSGANVLTF
TRBV6-2/TRBV6-3	TRBD2	TRBJ2-3	many	TGTGCCAGCAGTTTGGGACTAGCGGGCCCCACAGATACGCAGTATTTT	CASSLGLAGPTDTQYF
TRBV3-1	-	TRBJ1-1	many	TGTGCCAGCAGCCAACCGGACGGTTACACTGAAGCTTTCTTT	CASSQPDGYTEAFF
TRBV4-2	-	TRBJ1-5	many	TGTGCCAGCAGCCAGGAGAAAGGGTCTCAGCCCCAGCATTTT	CASSQEKGSQPQHF
TRBV24-1	TRBD1	TRBJ2-5	-	TGTGCCACCAGTGCCACGGACAGGGGGCAAGAGACCCAGTACTTC	CATSATDRGQETQYF
TRBV6-5	TRBD2	TRBJ2-5	many	TGTGCCAGCAGTTACTCAGCTAGCGGGGGAAAAGAGACCCAGTACTTC	CASSYSASGGKETQYF
TRBV5-4	-	TRBJ2-5	many	TGTGCCAGCAGCCACCCCGGGGGTCAGGAGACCCAGTACTTC	CASSHPGGQETQYF
TRBV27	-	TRBJ1-2	-	TGTGCCAGCAGTTTTGGCCAGGGAGGCTATGGCTACACCTTC	CASSFGQGGYGYTF
TRBV19	-	TRBJ2-5	many	TGTGCCAGTAGTCAGGGGTTTACAGAGACCCAGTACTTC	CASSQGFTETQYF
TRBV7-8	-	TRBJ1-1	many	TGTGCCAGCAGCCCCTGGGGATCTGAAGCTTTCTTT	CASSPWGSEAFF
TRBV30	-	TRBJ1-1	many	TGTGCCTGGAGCCCCGGGTCGGGCAGAGAAGCTTTCTTT	CAWSPGSGREAFF
TRBV7-9	-	TRBJ1-3	many	TGTGCCAGCAGCTTAGTCCTTGGAAACACCATATATTTT	CASSLVLGNTIYF
TRBV3-1	TRBD1	TRBJ1-2	many	TGTGCCAGCAGCCAATCGGAAACGCGGCCAGGGGGCGGCTACACCTTC	CASSQSETRPGGGYTF
TRBV3-1	TRBD2	TRBJ2-5	-	TGTGCCAGCAGCCAGAATGGGGCCAGCGGGGGAGAGACCCAGTACTTC	CASSQNGASGGETQYF
TRBV27	-	TRBJ1-5	many	TGTGCCAGCAGTTTATCGGCCAGGGCTAACTCGTACAATCAGCCCCAGCATTTT	CASSLSARANSYNQPQHF
TRBV28	TRBD2	TRBJ2-7	many	TGTGCCAGCAGTTTCGGGGGGGCGGGCTACGAGCAGTACTTC	CASSFGGAGYEQYF